This T cell receptor beta chain was identified during a study of low-dose radiotherapy and immunotherapy resistance in tumors. Study information: Cohort 2 was treated with 1 Gy per fraction every two weeks, amounting to 13 Gy across 26 weeks.

The CDR3 is 20 residues long. Germline-derived CDR1 and CDR2 are MDHEN and SYDVKM. With 8 bases removed from V and 4 bases from J, the gap between germline ends came to 32 bases. Sample time point: after trial treatment. Treatment described: LDRT plus nivolumab, ipilimumab, low-dose cyclophosphamide and aspirin (RACIN trial). First-strand cDNA relied on TRAV- and TRBV-specific primers spanning alpha and beta chains. The PCR that amplified TCRs ran for approximately 20 cycles, relying on a constant-region primer and a V-primer adapter. TCRdb passed the reads through MiXCR, listing each CDR3 protein once. The sample yields approximately 84,000 distinct CDR3 sequences, less than 20% seen once.

The sequence was obtained from a male donor with prostate cancer. This chain joins TRBV28 and TRBJ2-2, with a possible D match to TRBD1 (5 bases). This sample comprised PBMCs, obtained after low-dose radiotherapy plus immunotherapy. In DNA form, the CDR3 reads TGTGCCAGCCGGTCGACAGCGACCTACGAGCAGTACTCGACCACCGGGGAGCTGTTTTTT. Its protein is CASRSTATYEQYSTTGELFF.